This T cell receptor beta chain is from a study of post-analysis software for immune sequencing data (dated by TCRdb to between 2015 and 2016). Regarding the complete study: Relapsing-remitting, secondary progressive and progressive-relapsing multiple sclerosis were recorded as disease courses, and subtype annotation was lacking for some patients. A subset of samples was prepared in parallel using single-end sample barcoding, then pooled and co-amplified after Illumina adapter ligation. Patient repertoires were compared against 11 previously published healthy control repertoires from donors aged 6 to 25 years. Paper-wide results and their limitations: Patients showed significantly higher frequencies than controls for five TRBV segments, among them TRBV5-6, TRBV5-1 and TRBV20-1. Direct clustering with F measure revealed strong co-clustering of samples prepared in the same batch, which led to a batch-effect correction. Normalized Chao1 diversity was significantly lower in multiple sclerosis patients than controls, suggesting substantial peripheral T-cell clonal expansion. The multiple sclerosis patient group was slightly younger than the control group.

For CDR1 and CDR2, the germline V gene lists SQVTM and ANQGSEA. Measured from the cysteine to the phenylalanine, the CDR3 is 11 residues long. Only the CDR3 portion is preserved as DNA: 33 bases, with reading frame beginning at the first base. The trim is 7 bases for V and 10 bases for J, with a gap of 15 bases between the germline ends. For this clonotype: Its antigen target is currently unknown. Nothing much larger sits one base from this clone, and base qualities are not available.

To demonstrate the VDJtools post-analysis software, TCR beta repertoires were profiled from the peripheral blood of some 12 young patients with multiple sclerosis. The multiple sclerosis patients were children and adolescents between roughly 6 and 16 years of age. Library creation used PCR. The reads were generated on an Illumina HiSeq 2500. Unique molecular identifiers were incorporated into TCR beta cDNA libraries to reduce PCR and sequencing biases. Per 1 to 10 million input T cells, roughly 0.5 million cDNA molecules were obtained, such that each molecule approximated one T cell. The patient libraries were prepared and sequenced with the same protocol used for the earlier healthy control dataset. Within a given batch, samples were prepared together, multiplexed and sequenced on the same HiSeq lane. The study's processing was this. Raw barcoded reads were processed with MIGEC, discarding single-read molecular identifier groups before consensus assembly and CDR3 extraction. VDJtools was used for post-analysis of the clonotype tables, and diversity was normalized by down-sampling every dataset to the size of the smallest sample. Repertoire overlap clustering matched CDR3 amino acid but not nucleotide sequences to correct batch-related cross-sample contamination. TCRdb reanalyzed the raw reads on its own, using fastp at Q25 for trimming and MiXCR for clone calling, and kept in-frame beta chains. Identical CDR3 proteins give one entry, which carries the most common genes and DNA. V and J calls and clone size were set by TCRdb, not the authors. The sample table shows 650,000 to 850,000 distinct CDR3 sequences, and 53% are seen once. In total, the top ten clones hold roughly 4.4% of the sample.

The TCR was taken from a girl under 18 with multiple sclerosis. The sequencing input was blood. Here the chain combines TRBV29-1 and TRBJ2-3; the D gene is not confidently resolved. This receptor carries the CDR3 CSAESEVAQYF. In nucleotides, the sequence is TGCAGCGCTGAGAGCGAGGTTGCGCAGTATTTT.